This T cell receptor (beta chain) was recorded in a study of T cells in Graves' hyperthyroidism and ophthalmopathy. About the study: Peripheral blood was drawn at first diagnosis, prior to all treatment.

The study based diagnoses on clinical symptoms, serum thyroxine and TRAb, thyroid ultrasound and orbital computed tomography. This CDR3 is 13 amino acids long. CDR1 and CDR2 (germline): SQVTM, ANQGSEA. V lost 5 bases and J 5 bases, leaving 15 bases between the germline ends. The investigators amplified TCR beta CDR3 regions from RNA transcripts. First-round RT-PCR targeting the TCR CDR3 was performed with the HTBI primer set. TCRdb called the multiplex PCR reads again in MiXCR, with one record for every CDR3 protein. Of roughly 400,000 distinct CDR3 sequences listed, 20% to 30% are singletons. In this sample, this clonotype turned up a few times.

This clonotype was obtained from a man aged 45 to 65 with Graves' hyperthyroidism. What was sequenced was blood. The chain links TRBV29-1 to TRBJ2-5, with D perhaps matching TRBD1 (5 bases). The CDR3 here is CSVRDSLRETQYF. DNA for the CDR3: TGCAGCGTTCGAGACAGCCTGAGGGAGACCCAGTACTTC.